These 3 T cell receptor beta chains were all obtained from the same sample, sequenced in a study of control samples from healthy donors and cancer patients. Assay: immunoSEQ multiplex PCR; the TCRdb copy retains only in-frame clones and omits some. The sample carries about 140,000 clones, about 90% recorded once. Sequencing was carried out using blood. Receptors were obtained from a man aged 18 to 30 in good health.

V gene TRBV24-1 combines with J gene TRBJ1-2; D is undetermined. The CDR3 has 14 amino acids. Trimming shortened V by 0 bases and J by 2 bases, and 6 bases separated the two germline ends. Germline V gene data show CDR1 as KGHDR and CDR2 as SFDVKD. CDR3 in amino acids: CATSDLGKNYGYTF. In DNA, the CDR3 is TGTGCCACCAGTGATTTGGGCAAGAACTATGGCTACACCTTC.

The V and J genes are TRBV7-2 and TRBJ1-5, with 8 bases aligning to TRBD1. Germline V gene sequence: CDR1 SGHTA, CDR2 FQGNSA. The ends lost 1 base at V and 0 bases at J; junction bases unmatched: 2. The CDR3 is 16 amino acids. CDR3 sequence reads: CASSLGTGISNQPQHF. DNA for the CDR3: TGTGCCAGCAGCTTAGGGACAGGGATTAGCAATCAGCCCCAGCATTTT.

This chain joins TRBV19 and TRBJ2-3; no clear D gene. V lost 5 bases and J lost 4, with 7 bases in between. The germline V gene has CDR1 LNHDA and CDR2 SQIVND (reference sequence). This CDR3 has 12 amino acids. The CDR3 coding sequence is TGTGCCAGTAGTCCGCCCTCAGATACGCAGTATTTT. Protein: CASSPPSDTQYF.